Listed here is a single TCR beta chain. This receptor's antigen is unknown. Base qualities are missing; no much larger clone stands one base away. This sample stems from a study of T cell responses to AZD1222 COVID-19 vaccine (dated by TCRdb to the early 2020s). Turning to the overall study: A total of just over 230 trial participants underwent TCR sequencing, of whom 200 to 220 had received two doses of AZD1222 and roughly 26 had received two doses of the MenACWY control vaccine. Enrollment into the trials was organized by age into subgroups of 18-55, 56-69 and 70-plus years, and those subgroups contained about 160, 30 and 59 TCR-sequenced participants, respectively. The research as a whole found: CD4 TCRs associated with the vaccine covered the entire spike protein, and the dominant responses were in regions 160-218 and 743-854. No day 14 peak-response samples were available, so repertoires were characterized only after the peak T cell response. A significant rise in spike-specific TCR breadth and depth was observed after two AZD1222 doses relative to day 0 and relative to MenACWY recipients. The 56-69-year group was small, and its depth increase did not reach significance, likely because of low power. Participants were mostly white British, with more females than males. The authors suggested clonal diversity may have been underestimated. Conclusions about previously exposed vaccinees are limited because only 5 or 6 AZD1222 recipients were SARS-CoV-2 seropositive at baseline. Epitopes outside the regions mutated in the B.1.351 and B.1.1.7 variants were reportedly recognized by nearly half of the unique spike-specific TCRs.

The sample's time point, from its label and the paper: about 28 days (+/-7) after the second vaccine dose. AZD1222 recipients given second doses at about 4 weeks or at about 12 weeks were pooled, since spike-specific TCR depth and breadth were not found to differ between the two schedules. Vaccinee samples came from UK trials COV001 and COV002, including a single-blind randomized controlled phase 2/3 trial of AZD1222 (ChAdOx1 nCoV-19) in healthy adults. For TCRbeta chain sequencing, PBMC samples were collected from trial participants at day 0 and at day 28 after the second dose. The CDR3 regions of human TCRbeta chains were analyzed by immunosequencing. Turning to the authors' computational methods: Repertoire TCRs were matched against a reference library of SARS-CoV-2-specific TCRs generated with the MIRA antigen-specificity platform. Breadth was defined as the fraction of unique TCRs that were SARS-CoV-2-associated, and depth was defined as the fraction of total T cells that were SARS-CoV-2-associated. Using the MIRA data, each spike-specific TCR was assigned both to the spike region to which the TCR was reactive and to a CD4 or CD8 class. Log10-transformed breadth and depth values were compared by one-way ANOVA with Sidak's multiple comparisons tests. The table comes from immuneACCESS by way of TCRdb, which keeps in-frame sequences with V and J called. Part of the clones is missing from these tables; in studies checked, under half for an unresolved V gene and the rest for unknown reasons. Clonal size and the V and J genes are those of that table, whereas D and trimming came from the DNA. Within this sample are 100,000 to 150,000 clones, with approximately 85% of them counted one time only. About 4.4% of the sample is held by the ten biggest clonotypes.

Clipping removes 10 bases from V and 5 bases from J, with 8 as the unmatched junction base count. The germline V gene (reference sequence) yields LGHDT for CDR1 and YNNKEL for CDR2. From the cysteine through the phenylalanine, the CDR3 covers 13 amino acids. Only CDR3 DNA remains: 39 bases, in frame from the first base. This specimen consisted of peripheral blood, obtained 28 days after the second AZD1222 dose. Recombination connected TRBV3-1 (or the pseudogene TRBV3-2) to TRBJ2-1; 7 bases in between match TRBD1. The TCR was taken from an adult who received the AZD1222 COVID-19 vaccine. The DNA sequence is given as TGTGCCACCCAGGGGGAAGGCGACAATGAGCAGTTCTTC. This is translated as CATQGEGDNEQFF.